This TCR beta chain was documented in a study of beta chain features in type 1 diabetes. Study conclusions and caveats: Whether HLA type affects TCRB rearrangement stayed undetermined in the present work. Type 1 diabetes patients had moderately but significantly shorter TCRB CDR3s in all four CD4+ subsets.

In regard to this clone: The target antigen is unknown.

The investigators reverse transcribed all of the isolated RNA, so they sequenced expressed TCRB transcripts. Assay: immunoSEQ multiplex PCR; the TCRdb copy retains only in-frame clones and omits some. The sample carries some 140,000 clones, 7% to 10% recorded once. Per the germline V gene, CDR1 is ENHRY and CDR2 is SYGVKD. Trimming removed 7 bases from V and 3 bases from J, with 12 bases in between. There are 13 residues in the CDR3. The sequenced sample was central memory CD4+ T cells from blood. The chain employs TRBV10-3 and TRBJ1-1; no definite D call. This TCR came from a man between 25 and 39 years old with type 1 diabetes. CDR3 region: CAINLGRDTEAFF. The DNA for the CDR3 is TGTGCCATCAACCTCGGGAGGGACACTGAAGCTTTCTTT.